The present entry profiles one T cell receptor (beta chain) with its context. Its antigen remains unknown. The data were produced by immunoSEQ multiplex PCR, yet TCRdb's version contains in-frame clones alone and is incomplete. The table has 90,000 to 150,000 clones, roughly 87% seen once. This entry comes from a study of T cell responses to AZD1222 COVID-19 vaccine. Findings and limits, study-wide: Two AZD1222 administrations were followed by greater Spike-specific TCR breadth and depth. The study reported that nearly half of spike-specific TCRs target unmutated variant regions.

Second-dose intervals near 4 or 12 weeks were combined. CDR3 length: 13 residues. The ends were cut back, 2 bases at V and 4 bases at J, with 9 bases in the middle. Per germline, CDR1 SGHRS and CDR2 YFSETQ. The TCR originated in an adult who received the AZD1222 COVID-19 vaccine. The sample in question was peripheral blood, obtained 28 days after the second AZD1222 dose. This chain connects TRBV5-1 to TRBJ1-2, with D possibly TRBD1 on 5 matching bases. DNA for the CDR3: TGCGCCAGCAGCTTAGGGACTCTCTATGGCTACACCTTC. The encoded protein is CASSLGTLYGYTF. The whole variable domain, remainder taken from reference TRBV5-1 and TRBJ1-2, is KAGVTQTPRYLIKTRGQQVTLSCSPISGHRSVSWYQQTPGQGLQFLFEYFSETQRNKGNFPGRFSGRQFSNSRSEMNVSTLELGDSALYLCASSLGTLYGYTFGSGTRLTVV.